This T cell receptor beta chain was obtained from a study of shared clonotypes between healthy human individuals. Study summary: Each donor's CD4 naive and CD4 memory cells filled three plates apiece, CD8 naive two, and CD8 memory one.

CD4+ cells underwent separation, giving CD45RA+ naive and CD45RA-negative memory subsets. As regards this clone: Antigen specificity is unknown.

Broader study findings: Clonotype sharing across a few donors was observed for around 5% of naive CD4 clonotypes.

Sorted-subset replicate PCR reactions were performed with approximately 0.2 ug DNA, corresponding to tens of thousands of T cell genomes. Measured with immunoSEQ multiplex PCR; TCRdb has only the in-frame clones, and not every one. The sample consists of millions of clones, over 85% of them appearing once. With 1 base clipped from V and 3 bases from J, the junction kept 6 bases outside the gene matches. The CDR3 runs to 15 residues. Per the germline V gene, CDR1 is LNHDA and CDR2 is SQIVND (reference sequence). The receptor comes from a man between 18 and 29 years old in good health. The chain employs TRBV19 and TRBJ2-7, with 7 bases lining up with TRBD1. The specimen sequenced was naive CD4+ T cells sorted from blood. As for subset: CD45RA+ positively selected. CDR3 region: CASSIGTGAFYEQYF. The CDR3 bases are TGTGCCAGTAGTATAGGAACAGGGGCCTTCTACGAGCAGTACTTC.